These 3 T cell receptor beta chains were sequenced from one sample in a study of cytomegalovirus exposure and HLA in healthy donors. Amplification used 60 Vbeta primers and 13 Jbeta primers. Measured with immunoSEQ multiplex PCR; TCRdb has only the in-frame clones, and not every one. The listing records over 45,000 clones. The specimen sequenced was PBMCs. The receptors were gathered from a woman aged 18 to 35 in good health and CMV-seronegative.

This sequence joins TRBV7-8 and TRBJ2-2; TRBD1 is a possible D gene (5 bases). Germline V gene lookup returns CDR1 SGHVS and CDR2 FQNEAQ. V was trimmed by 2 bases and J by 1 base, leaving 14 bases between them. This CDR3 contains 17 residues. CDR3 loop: CASSLTQAGMNTGELFF. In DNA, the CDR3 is TGTGCCAGCAGCTTAACTCAGGCAGGGATGAACACCGGGGAGCTGTTTTTT.

This CDR3 is CASSLAGGMNTEAFF. The DNA of the CDR3 is TGCGCCAGCAGCTTGGCCGGGGGGATGAACACTGAAGCTTTCTTT. The chain joins TRBV5-1 to TRBJ1-1, with D possibly matching TRBD1 (5 bases). Germline CDR1 is SGHRS and CDR2 is YFSETQ. There are 15 residues in the CDR3. Trimming cost V 0 bases and J 0 bases, with 9 bases left between them.

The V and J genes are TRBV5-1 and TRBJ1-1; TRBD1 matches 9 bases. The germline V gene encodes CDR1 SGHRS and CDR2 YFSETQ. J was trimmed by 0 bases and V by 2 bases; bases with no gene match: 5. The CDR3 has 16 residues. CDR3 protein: CASSLGTGSLNTEAFF. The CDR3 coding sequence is TGCGCCAGCAGCTTAGGGACAGGGTCATTGAACACTGAAGCTTTCTTT.